Each of the 28 T cell receptor beta chains below was sequenced from the same sample in a study of cytomegalovirus exposure and HLA in healthy donors. A multiplex PCR was run with 60 Vbeta primers and 13 Jbeta primers. Profiling relied on immunoSEQ multiplex PCR, and the TCRdb table lists in-frame clones only, not all of them. In total, the table holds 40,000 or so clones. Specimen: PBMCs. The receptors were gathered from a woman aged 30 to 39 in good health and CMV-seropositive.

The chain combines TRBV11-2 with TRBJ1-4, with 7 bases aligning to TRBD1. CDR3 size: 15 residues. Germline V CDR1 and CDR2: SGHAT, FQNNGV. V trimming: 5 bases; J trimming: 4 bases; junction bases outside the gene matches: 7. The DNA of the CDR3 is TGTGCCAGCAGCCCAGCCAGGGGGAATAATGAAAAACTGTTTTTT. Protein: CASSPARGNNEKLFF. The full variable domain, completed using reference TRBV11-2 and TRBJ1-4, is EAGVAQSPRYKIIEKRQSVAFWCNPISGHATLYWYQQILGQGPKLLIQFQNNGVVDDSQLPKDRFSAERLKGVDSTLKIQPAKLEDSAVYLCASSPARGNNEKLFFGSGTQLSVL.

The rearrangement joins TRBV5-6 to TRBJ1-2; D gene uncertain. The V gene lost 2 bases and the J gene lost 2 bases, with 19 bases spanning the gap. There are 17 residues in the CDR3. Germline loops: CDR1 SGHDT, CDR2 YYEEEE. For the CDR3, the DNA is TGTGCCAGCAGCTTTAAAGGAGAGTTTTATCTAAACTATGGCTACACCTTC. It encodes CASSFKGEFYLNYGYTF. The entire variable domain, with the rest obtained from reference TRBV5-6 and TRBJ1-2, is as follows: DAGVTQSPTHLIKTRGQQVTLRCSPKSGHDTVSWYQQALGQGPQFIFQYYEEEERQRGNFPDRFSGHQFPNYSSELNVNALLLGDSALYLCASSFKGEFYLNYGYTFGSGTRLTVV.

CDR3 sequence reads: CASSYRGGYTF. The DNA of the CDR3 is TGTGCCAGCAGTTACAGGGGCGGCTACACCTTC. The chain recombines TRBV6-5 with TRBJ1-2, with D tentatively TRBD1 (5 bases). Looked up from germline, CDR1 is MNHEY and CDR2 is SVGAGI. The ends were cut back, 2 bases at V and 8 bases at J, with 6 bases in the middle. This CDR3 contains 11 residues.

The genes are TRBV19 and TRBJ1-5; 7 nucleotides match TRBD1. The length of the CDR3 is 14 residues. Germline-derived CDR1 and CDR2 are LNHDA and SQIVND (reference sequence). Germline trimming cut 3 bases from V and 4 bases from J; bases unmatched to any gene: 3. The CDR3 spells CASSMTGINQPQHF. CDR3 sequence (DNA): TGTGCCAGTAGTATGACAGGGATAAATCAGCCCCAGCATTTT.

This chain uses TRBV7-9 with TRBJ1-3; D is undetermined. Trimming removed 3 bases from V and 0 bases from J, with 9 bases in between. Germline CDR1 SEHNR, CDR2 FQNEAQ (reference sequence). The CDR3 spans 15 residues. Here the CDR3 DNA reads TGTGCCAGCAGCTTTAGAGCCCCCTCTGGAAACACCATATATTTT. Translating it yields CASSFRAPSGNTIYF.

The genes are TRBV7-2 and TRBJ2-2; possibly TRBD1 for D (6 bases). The V gene lost 2 bases and the J gene lost 3 bases, with 10 bases spanning the gap. CDR1 SGHTA and CDR2 FQGNSA come from the germline V gene. The CDR3 length is 15 residues. CDR3 sequence reads: CASSLTGQHTGELFF. DNA of the CDR3: TGTGCCAGCAGCTTAACCGGACAGCACACCGGGGAGCTGTTTTTT. Variable domain in full (rest from reference TRBV7-2 and TRBJ2-2): GAGVSQSPSNKVTEKGKDVELRCDPISGHTALYWYRQSLGQGLEFLIYFQGNSAPDKSGLPSDRFSAERTGGSVSTLTIQRTQQEDSAVYLCASSLTGQHTGELFFGEGSRLTVL.

The chain is built from TRBV10-3 and TRBJ1-5; 9 bases line up with TRBD1. From germline, CDR1 is ENHRY and CDR2 SYGVKD. Losses at the gene ends were 0 bases for V and 0 bases for J; bases not matched to a gene: 3. The CDR3 contains 17 residues. The CDR3 DNA is TGTGCCATCAGTGAGTCTGTACAGGGGGCTAGCAATCAGCCCCAGCATTTT. Translated: CAISESVQGASNQPQHF.

This chain joins TRBV28 and TRBJ1-3, with 7 bases fitting TRBD1. V lost 2 bases, J lost 6 bases, and 7 bases stayed unmatched. The CDR3 has 15 residues. In germline, CDR1 is MDHEN, CDR2 SYDVKM. The CDR3 DNA follows: TGTGCCAGCAGTTTAGGGGACAGAGTGTTAAACACCATATATTTT. Translated: CASSLGDRVLNTIYF.

The chain uses TRBV19 and TRBJ1-3; TRBD1 might be the D (5 bases). Germline V gene sequence: CDR1 LNHDA, CDR2 SQIVND (reference sequence). There are 14 residues in the CDR3. With 7 bases removed from V and 9 bases from J, the gap between germline ends came to 19 bases. The CDR3 region is CASTSLGAGTTIYF. The CDR3 DNA reads as TGTGCCAGTACCTCCCTAGGGGCGGGGACCACCATATATTTT.

The J gene is TRBJ2-5, the V gene TRBV7-9; 8 bases map to TRBD2. This CDR3 has 16 residues. With V trimmed by 5 bases and J by 7 bases, 15 bases remained unmatched. Germline-derived CDR1 and CDR2 are SEHNR and FQNEAQ (reference sequence). CDR3 in DNA: TGTGCCAGCAGCCTAACGGGGGGGCCGAATATCGGGACCCAGTACTTC. It specifies CASSLTGGPNIGTQYF.

This sequence joins TRBV19 and TRBJ2-2; 7 bases are shared with TRBD1. Trimming took 4 bases from V and 7 from J; bases not matched to a gene: 12. CDR1 is LNHDA, CDR2 SQIVND, per germline (reference sequence). CDR3 length: 16 residues. Written as DNA, the CDR3 is TGTGCCAGTAGTACGCACCCTACAGGGGTGAGCGGGGAGCTGTTTTTT. It specifies CASSTHPTGVSGELFF.

The V and J genes are TRBV19 and TRBJ1-2; tentatively, D is TRBD1 (6 bases). Trimming left V 5 bases short and J 5 bases short, with 9 bases between. CDR1 and CDR2 (germline): LNHDA, SQIVND (reference sequence). The CDR3 is 12 residues long. The CDR3 DNA reads as TGTGCCAGTAGTCTACAGGGTTATGGCTACACCTTC. This codes for CASSLQGYGYTF.

V is TRBV2 and J is TRBJ2-5; 15 nucleotides match TRBD2. This CDR3 region has 14 residues. Trimming cost V 9 bases and J 3 bases; bases outside gene matches: 2. CDR1 is SNHLY and CDR2 is FYNNEI in the germline V gene. CDR3 coding DNA: TGTGCCAGGGGGACTAGCGGGGGGAAAGAGACCCAGTACTTC. Encoded protein: CARGTSGGKETQYF.

The V and J genes are TRBV18 and TRBJ2-3; no definite D call. Germline V gene lookup returns CDR1 KGHSH and CDR2 LQKENI. The CDR3 extends over 11 amino acids. The germline V and J ends were trimmed by 5 bases and 4 bases, with 4 bases remaining between them. The CDR3 bases are TGTGCCAGCTCATCGGCAGATACGCAGTATTTT. This encodes CASSSADTQYF. The variable domain in full, with the rest retrieved from reference TRBV18 and TRBJ2-3, is NAGVMQNPRHLVRRRGQEARLRCSPMKGHSHVYWYRQLPEEGLKFMVYLQKENIIDESGMPKERFSAEFPKEGPSILRIQQVVRGDSAAYFCASSSADTQYFGPGTRLTVL.

Details on this clone: One end of the junction is discordant with germline, which a read error may explain. Here the CDR3 DNA reads TGCGCCAGCAGTCAAGTGAACAGGGTAGGCTACACCTTC. This codes for CASSQVNRVGYTF. The rearrangement uses TRBV4-1 and TRBJ1-2; D may be TRBD1 (6 bases). The CDR3 runs to 13 residues. Germline assignment: CDR1 MGHRA and CDR2 YSYEKL.

CDR3 loop: CASSLRGGGGLRNQPQHF. As DNA, the CDR3 is TGTGCCAGCAGTCTCCGTGGAGGGGGCGGTCTACGCAATCAGCCCCAGCATTTT. V gene TRBV27 combines with J gene TRBJ1-5; 7 nucleotides match TRBD1. Germline lookup yields CDR1 MNHEY and CDR2 SMNVEV (reference sequence). The ends lost 5 bases at V and 2 bases at J; junction bases unmatched: 15. The CDR3 length is 18 residues.

The chain employs TRBV2 and TRBJ2-7; TRBD1 agrees at 7 bases. The germline CDR1 and CDR2 sequences are SNHLY and FYNNEI. The J segment lost 2 bases and the V segment lost 2 bases, leaving 0 bases of the junction unmatched. This CDR3 comprises 13 residues. This CDR3 is CASSEQGAYEQYF. The CDR3 DNA reads as TGTGCCAGCAGTGAACAGGGGGCCTACGAGCAGTACTTC.

V and J are TRBV28 and TRBJ1-3; unclear D gene. The CDR3 runs to 13 residues. The germline gives CDR1 MDHEN, CDR2 SYDVKM. With 4 bases removed from V and 8 bases from J, the gap between germline ends came to 12 bases. The CDR3 DNA sequence: TGTGCCAGCAGTTCCCCGAGGAAGCACACCATATATTTT. Its protein is CASSSPRKHTIYF.

The rearrangement uses TRBV5-1 and TRBJ1-1, with a weak D call TRBD1 (6 bases). This CDR3 is 16 amino acids long. The germline V and J ends were trimmed by 0 bases and 1 base, with 13 bases remaining between them. In germline, CDR1 is SGHRS, CDR2 YFSETQ. The CDR3: CASSLASGGRNTEAFF. CDR3 in DNA: TGCGCCAGCAGCTTGGCATCGGGGGGGCGGAACACTGAAGCTTTCTTT. Variable domain in full (rest from reference TRBV5-1 and TRBJ1-1): KAGVTQTPRYLIKTRGQQVTLSCSPISGHRSVSWYQQTPGQGLQFLFEYFSETQRNKGNFPGRFSGRQFSNSRSEMNVSTLELGDSALYLCASSLASGGRNTEAFFGQGTRLTVV.

This chain links TRBV6-1 with TRBJ2-7, with TRBD1 identical over 11 bases. The CDR3 totals 13 residues. From germline, CDR1 is MNHNS and CDR2 SASEGT. J gave up 2 bases and V 10 bases, and 4 bases lay outside the gene matches. CDR3 residues: CAIPGQGAYEQYF. The CDR3 DNA is TGTGCCATCCCGGGACAGGGGGCCTACGAGCAGTACTTC.

The chain employs TRBV27 and TRBJ2-5; a possible D gene is TRBD1 (5 bases). Germline CDR1 is MNHEY and CDR2 is SMNVEV (reference sequence). CDR3 length equals 13 residues. The V and J ends lost 3 bases and 2 bases respectively, with 7 bases between them. This CDR3 is CASSLRQQETQYF. The CDR3 region has the DNA TGTGCCAGCAGTTTGCGACAGCAAGAGACCCAGTACTTC.

To note about this clone: Germline is not matched at one junction end, which may reflect a read error. The rearrangement links TRBV28 to TRBJ2-7; D perhaps matches TRBD2 (6 bases). Germline CDR1 is MDHEN and CDR2 is SYDVKM. The CDR3 is made up of 13 amino acids. Here the CDR3 DNA reads TGTGCCAGCAGATTGGGAGGTTCCTACGAGCAGCACTTC. Translation: CASRLGGSYEQHF.

The chain links TRBV6-1 to TRBJ2-1; D unclear. Trimming removed 4 bases from V and 4 bases from J, with 11 bases in between. The V gene's germline CDR1 is MNHNS and CDR2 SASEGT. This CDR3 has 14 residues. CDR3 bases: TGTGCCAGCAGTGTCGCGGCTGGATACAATGAGCAGTTCTTC. Translation: CASSVAAGYNEQFF.

The J gene is TRBJ1-1, the V gene TRBV5-1, with a weak D call TRBD1 (5 bases). This CDR3 region has 20 residues. Trimming took off 1 base at V and 10 bases at J, with 35 bases between the two ends. Germline lookup yields CDR1 SGHRS and CDR2 YFSETQ. In DNA, the CDR3 is TGCGCCAGCAGCTTGAATGCGGGGCAGGTCCCTGGCCCACAACTCCGTCGAGCTTTCTTT. It is translated as CASSLNAGQVPGPQLRRAFF.

This sequence joins TRBV14 and TRBJ2-5; D unclear. The CDR3 length is 11 residues. The germline CDR1 and CDR2 sequences are SGHDN and FVKESK. Trimming stripped 3 bases from V and 5 bases from J, with 4 bases between. As DNA, the CDR3 is TGTGCCAGCAGCCAGGAGGAGACCCAGTACTTC. As protein: CASSQEETQYF.

The V and J genes are TRBV18 and TRBJ2-4, with 8 bases fitting TRBD1. With 1 base clipped from V and 5 bases from J, the junction kept 1 base outside the gene matches. Germline CDR1 is KGHSH and CDR2 is LQKENI. CDR3 length: 14 amino acids. This CDR3 is CASSPQTGENIQYF. The CDR3 DNA reads as TGTGCCAGCTCACCACAGACAGGGGAAAACATTCAGTACTTC. Based on the CDR3 plus reference TRBV18 and TRBJ2-4, the full variable domain is NAGVMQNPRHLVRRRGQEARLRCSPMKGHSHVYWYRQLPEEGLKFMVYLQKENIIDESGMPKERFSAEFPKEGPSILRIQQVVRGDSAAYFCASSPQTGENIQYFGAGTRLSVL.

The CDR3 coding sequence is TGTGCCAGCAGCCCTGGCGGGACAGGGAACACTGAAGCTTTCTTT. It specifies CASSPGGTGNTEAFF. The chain links TRBV5-4 to TRBJ1-1, with 8 bases fitting TRBD1. Germline V CDR1 and CDR2: SGHNT, YYREEE (reference sequence). With 4 bases clipped from V and 1 base from J, the junction kept 6 bases outside the gene matches. This CDR3 is 15 amino acids long.

The chain couples TRBV28 to TRBJ2-1; 8 nucleotides match TRBD2. The CDR3 covers 12 residues. With V trimmed by 5 bases and J by 16 bases, 10 bases remained unmatched. Germline V CDR1 and CDR2: MDHEN, SYDVKM. The CDR3 nucleotides read TGTGCCAGCAGTGTCCCTGGGCGGGGGGCCTTCTTC. Protein sequence: CASSVPGRGAFF.